This TCR beta chain was identified in a study of spatial heterogeneity in lung cancer. Background on the study: TCR transcript counts in tumor regions correlated strongly with a T cell module score from matched bulk RNA-seq. Study-wide results and limits: Tumor mutation counts were tracked by expanded intratumoral alpha and beta TCR counts.

This clonotype qualifies as medium-sized (0.01 to 0.1%). Its target is not known. The time point: sample taken at primary tumor resection. The donor population consisted of 72 patients with untreated, early-stage non-small cell lung cancer. The length of the CDR3 is 12 residues. Deletions cut 3 bases from V and 8 bases from J, with 8 bases between. CDR1 is DFQATT and CDR2 is SNEGSKA in the germline V gene (reference sequence). TCRdb re-called the 5' RACE reads through MiXCR, storing one row per CDR3 protein. The repertoire has under 8,000 distinct CDR3 sequences, 1.3% of them found once; the top ten carry 9.7%.

This clonotype was sampled from a male donor with early-stage non-small cell lung cancer. The chain recombines TRBV20-1 with TRBJ1-6, with unresolved D. Sequenced material: lung tumor tissue, taken at surgery. The chain's CDR3 is CSASSPDSPLHF. As DNA, the CDR3 is TGCAGTGCTAGTTCCCCCGATTCACCCCTCCACTTT.